The sample holds a few counts of the clone carrying this T cell receptor (beta chain). The antigen remains unidentified. The TCR beta cDNA libraries carried unique molecular identifiers. TCRdb re-derived calls from the PCR reads in MiXCR, one entry per CDR3 protein. The sample has approximately 400,000 distinct CDR3 sequences; roughly 36% are singletons. This specimen belongs to a study of post-analysis software for immune sequencing data. Study-level findings and limits: Roughly five TRBV segments occurring more often in patients than controls included TRBV5-6, TRBV5-1 and TRBV20-1. Multiple sclerosis patients had significantly lower normalized Chao1 diversity than controls.

Germline V CDR1 and CDR2: MDHEN, SYDVKM. The CDR3 is made up of 15 amino acids. Between the trimmed V and J ends, which lost 5 bases and 0 bases, there was a span of 8 bases. This sequence originates from a girl aged 5-17 years with multiple sclerosis. The chain employs TRBV28 and TRBJ2-6; D is unresolved. The sample comprised blood. In DNA, the CDR3 is TGTGCCAGCAGTCCCTGGAGCTCTGGGGCCAACGTCCTGACTTTC. Protein product: CASSPWSSGANVLTF.